This TCR beta chain emerged from a study of cytomegalovirus exposure and HLA in healthy donors. It was with 60 Vbeta and 13 Jbeta primers that the PCR ran. Sequencing was performed with immunoSEQ multiplex PCR; in TCRdb, only in-frame clones are kept and a portion is missing. The sample contains about 83,000 clones, 65% to 75% of which appear only once. Germline CDR1 and CDR2: SNHLY and FYNNEI. The CDR3 contains 14 residues. V was clipped by 8 bases and J by 0 bases, with 14 bases between them. The sequenced material came from PBMCs. The TCR originated in a man aged 60-69 years in good health and CMV-seronegative. The chain uses TRBV2 and TRBJ2-7, with D perhaps matching TRBD1 (7 bases). CDR3 nucleotide sequence: TGTGCCAGCGGGGGGACAGACAGCTCCTACGAGCAGTACTTC. This gives the protein CASGGTDSSYEQYF.